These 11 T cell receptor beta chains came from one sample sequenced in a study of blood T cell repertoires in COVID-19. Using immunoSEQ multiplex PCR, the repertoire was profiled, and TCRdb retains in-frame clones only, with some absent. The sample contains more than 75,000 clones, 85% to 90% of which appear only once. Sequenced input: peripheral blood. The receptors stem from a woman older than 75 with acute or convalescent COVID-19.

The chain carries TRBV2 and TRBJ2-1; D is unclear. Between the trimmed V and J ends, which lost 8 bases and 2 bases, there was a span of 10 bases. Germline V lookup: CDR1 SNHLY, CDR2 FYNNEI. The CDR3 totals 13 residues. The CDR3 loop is CASRDTTYNEQFF. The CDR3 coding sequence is TGTGCCAGCCGAGACACAACCTACAATGAGCAGTTCTTC.

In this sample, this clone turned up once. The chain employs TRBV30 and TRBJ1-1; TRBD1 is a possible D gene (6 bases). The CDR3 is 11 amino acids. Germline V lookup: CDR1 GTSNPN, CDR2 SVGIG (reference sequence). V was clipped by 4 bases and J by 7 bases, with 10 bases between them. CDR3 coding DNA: TGTGCCTGGATAGGACAGTTTGAAGCTTTCTTT. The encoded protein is CAWIGQFEAFF. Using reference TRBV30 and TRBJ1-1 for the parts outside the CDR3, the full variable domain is SQTIHQWPATLVQPVGSPLSLECTVEGTSNPNLYWYRQAAGRGLQLLFYSVGIGQISSEVPQNLSASRPQDRQFILSSKKLLLSDSGFYLCAWIGQFEAFFGQGTRLTVV.

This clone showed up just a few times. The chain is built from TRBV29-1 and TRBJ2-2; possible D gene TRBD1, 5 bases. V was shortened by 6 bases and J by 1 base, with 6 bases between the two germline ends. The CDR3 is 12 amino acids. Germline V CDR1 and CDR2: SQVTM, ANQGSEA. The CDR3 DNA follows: TGCAGCGTAGGACAGAACACCGGGGAGCTGTTTTTT. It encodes CSVGQNTGELFF.

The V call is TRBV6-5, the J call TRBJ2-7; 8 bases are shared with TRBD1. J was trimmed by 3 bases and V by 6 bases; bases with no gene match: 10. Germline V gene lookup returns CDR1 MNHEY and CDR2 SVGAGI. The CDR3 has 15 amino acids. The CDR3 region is CASREGAGGGYEQYF. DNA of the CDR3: TGTGCCAGCAGAGAGGGGGCAGGGGGCGGCTACGAGCAGTACTTC.

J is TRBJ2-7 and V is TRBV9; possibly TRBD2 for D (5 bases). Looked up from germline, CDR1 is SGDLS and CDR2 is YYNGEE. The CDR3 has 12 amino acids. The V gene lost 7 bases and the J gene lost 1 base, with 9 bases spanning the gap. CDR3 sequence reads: CASGRGSYEQYF. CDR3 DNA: TGTGCCAGCGGACGGGGATCCTACGAGCAGTACTTC.

CDR3 in amino acids: CASSEGTGEVQPQHF. The CDR3 nucleotides read TGTGCCAGCAGTGAAGGGACAGGGGAAGTTCAGCCCCAGCATTTT. This chain joins TRBV25-1 and TRBJ1-5; 10 bases line up with TRBD1. The J segment lost 6 bases and the V segment lost 2 bases, leaving 4 bases of the junction unmatched. Germline CDR1 MGHDK, CDR2 SYGVNS. This CDR3 spans 15 amino acids.

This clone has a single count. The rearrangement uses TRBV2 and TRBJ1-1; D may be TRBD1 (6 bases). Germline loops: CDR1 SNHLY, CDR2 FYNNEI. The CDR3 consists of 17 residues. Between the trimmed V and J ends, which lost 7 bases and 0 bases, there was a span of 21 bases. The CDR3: CASTLGTGNFLNTEAFF. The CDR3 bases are TGTGCCAGCACCTTGGGAACAGGGAATTTCCTGAACACTGAAGCTTTCTTT.

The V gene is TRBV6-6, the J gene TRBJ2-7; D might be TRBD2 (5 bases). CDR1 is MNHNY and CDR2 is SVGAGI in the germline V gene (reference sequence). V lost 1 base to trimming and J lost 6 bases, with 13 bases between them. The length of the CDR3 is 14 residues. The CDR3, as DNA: TGTGCCAGCAGTTACTTTACGGGTAGCGTCGAGCAGTACTTC. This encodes CASSYFTGSVEQYF.

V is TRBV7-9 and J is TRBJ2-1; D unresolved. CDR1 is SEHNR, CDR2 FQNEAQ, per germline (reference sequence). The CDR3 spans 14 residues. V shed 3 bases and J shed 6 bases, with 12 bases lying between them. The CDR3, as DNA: TGTGCCAGCAGCTTCGGAGTTTCTAGCAATGAGCAGTTCTTC. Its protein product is CASSFGVSSNEQFF.

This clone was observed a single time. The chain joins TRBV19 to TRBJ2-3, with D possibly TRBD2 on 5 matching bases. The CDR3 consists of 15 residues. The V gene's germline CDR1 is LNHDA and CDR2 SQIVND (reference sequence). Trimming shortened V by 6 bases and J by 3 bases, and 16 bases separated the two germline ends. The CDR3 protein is CASRSSTGLTDTQYF. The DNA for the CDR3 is TGTGCCAGTAGGAGTTCGACGGGGTTGACAGATACGCAGTATTTT.

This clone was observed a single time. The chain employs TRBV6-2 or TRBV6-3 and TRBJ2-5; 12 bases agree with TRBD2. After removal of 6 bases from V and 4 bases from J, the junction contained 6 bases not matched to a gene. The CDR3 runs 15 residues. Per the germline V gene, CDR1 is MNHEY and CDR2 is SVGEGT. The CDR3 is CASSPRLAGVETQYF. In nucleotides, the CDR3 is TGTGCCAGCAGCCCCAGACTAGCGGGAGTAGAGACCCAGTACTTC.